This T cell receptor beta chain originates from a study of Ad26.COV2.S vaccination and SARS-CoV-2 variants. Background on the study: Into the muscle, Ad26.COV2.S was dosed once or twice, 56 days apart. Points from the study as a whole: Total T cell responses, in the TCR breadth and depth analyses, may have been underestimated.

Treatment meaning: roughly 20 received Ad26.COV2.S at low or high dose, single or two shots; several received placebo; per-sample allocation not given. Collection of samples fell on day 63 after the first vaccine or placebo injection. The assay was immunoSEQ multiplex PCR, and TCRdb's table has in-frame clones only and misses some. The sample shows over 450,000 clones, roughly 87% of them seen only once. As concerns this clone: Its antigen is unknown.

Here the sequenced sample was peripheral blood, taken in a trial of Ad26.COV2.S vaccine versus placebo. The TCR was taken from a person aged 18-65 years who received the Ad26.COV2.S COVID-19 vaccine or a placebo.

CDR3 sequence: CASSDGRASPYEQYF. DNA of the CDR3: TGTGCCAGCAGTGACGGAAGGGCTTCCCCTTACGAGCAGTACTTC. The chain carries TRBV25-1 and TRBJ2-7; D not certain. V was shortened by 3 bases and J by 4 bases, with 16 bases between the two germline ends. CDR3 size: 15 residues. Germline V gene sequence: CDR1 MGHDK, CDR2 SYGVNS.